Described below is a single T cell receptor beta chain sequence and its context. Its antigen is not identified. The data were obtained in a study of CXCR3-negative and CXCR3-positive naive CD8 T cells. Study summary: TRB reads totalled about 135 million, about 1.5 +/- 0.3 million per library. Study observations and caveats: Memory cells differed in TRBV-TRBJ usage, but naive CXCR3-negative and CXCR3-positive cells had similar usage. Across naive subsets, surface CD5 expression was comparable, and TCR strength was inferred from properties of the TRB CDR3. A higher hydrophobicity marked the TRB CDR3s of CXCR3-positive naive cells versus CXCR3-negative naive cells.

The authors prepared UMI-labeled TRB cDNA libraries by 5' RACE. TCRdb reprocessed the 5' RACE reads, with one entry per CDR3 protein and no DNA. The table counts 85,000 to 130,000 distinct CDR3 sequences; over 0.35% lies in the top ten. Triplicate sorts, fewer than 350,000 cells apiece, were made for each CD8+ T cell subset. The CDR3 consists of 14 residues. In germline, CDR1 is SGHDT, CDR2 YYEEEE. The sequence was collected from a human donor in good health. Some clones in this sample may be carry-over from other donors' samples. Sequenced input: naive CXCR3+ CD8+ T cells from blood. Subset of the sample: CD45RO-CCR7+CD27+CD95- naive CD8+ T cells expressing CXCR3 (TNR3+). The chain carries TRBV5-6 and TRBJ2-1. The CDR3 protein is CASSVFSSYNEQFF.